This T cell receptor (beta chain) was recorded in a study of CD8 T cells in Susac syndrome. Study outcomes and limitations: The authors acknowledged that their TCR sequencing and HLA analysis involved a relatively small number of individuals.

As regards this clonotype: What it binds is unknown.

Trimming at V came to 0 bases and at J to 6 bases, leaving 7 bases not matched to a gene. CDR1 SGHRS and CDR2 YFSETQ come from the germline V gene. The CDR3 extends over 16 amino acids. TCR beta sequences were obtained from blood CD8+ and CD4+ T cells. Purification of the CD8+ and CD4+ T cells relied on negative isolation, and TEMRA cells underwent FACS enrichment. RNA totalling roughly 0.45 to 1 ug underwent reverse transcription with random hexamers. Coverage of TCR beta CDR3 amplification by immunoSEQ multiplex PCR extended to 54 Vbeta and 13 Jbeta. MiXCR, applied by TCRdb to the immunoSEQ multiplex PCR reads, yields one record per CDR3 protein. The data show over 300,000 distinct CDR3 sequences, approximately 90% seen once.

The sequence derives from a human donor with multiple sclerosis. The sample consisted of CD4+ T cells from PBMCs. This chain uses TRBV5-1 with TRBJ2-1; 9 bases align to TRBD2. The CDR3 protein is CASSLGIAGVGNEQFF. The CDR3 DNA is TGCGCCAGCAGCTTGGGGATAGCGGGAGTTGGCAATGAGCAGTTCTTC.